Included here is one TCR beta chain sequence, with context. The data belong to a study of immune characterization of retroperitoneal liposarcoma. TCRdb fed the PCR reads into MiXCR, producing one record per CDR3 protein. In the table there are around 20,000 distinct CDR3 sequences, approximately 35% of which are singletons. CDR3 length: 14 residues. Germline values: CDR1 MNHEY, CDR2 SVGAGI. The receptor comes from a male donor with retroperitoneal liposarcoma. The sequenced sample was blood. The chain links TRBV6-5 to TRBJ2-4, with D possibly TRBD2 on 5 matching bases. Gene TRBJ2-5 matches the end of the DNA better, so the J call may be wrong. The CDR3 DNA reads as TGTGCCAGCAGGTACCTCGAGGGCTTCGAGACCCAGTACTTC. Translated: CASRYLEGFETQYF.